A single TCR beta chain is shown here with its context. Then a second PCR, running roughly 7 to 12 cycles, was carried out with a sample-barcoded 5' primer and a J-beta primer mix. In TCRdb, the 5' RACE reads were re-called with MiXCR into one record per CDR3 protein. This table holds fewer than 900,000 distinct CDR3 sequences, roughly 47% found once. This record belongs to a study of blood T cells in healthy people across ages. This TCR was sampled from a woman in her fifties or sixties in good health. Sequencing was done on a sample of blood.

CDR3: CASISPGGVKFF. The CDR3 nucleotides are TGTGCCAGCATCTCCCCCGGAGGGGTTAAGTTCTTC. The chain carries TRBV28 and TRBJ2-1; a weak D match, TRBD2 (6 bases). CDR3 size: 12 residues. Germline loops: CDR1 MDHEN, CDR2 SYDVKM. Trimming cost V 7 bases and J 14 bases, with 18 bases left between them.